This entry is about one T cell receptor (beta chain). Its antigen specificity is not known. It has no much larger one-base neighbor in the sample; base qualities were not kept. Patients with autoimmune disease history or receiving systemic immunosuppression were excluded from the trial. Peripheral blood for TCR sequencing was collected from all dose cohorts at baseline, on cycle 4 day 1, and on cycle 7 day 1. Samples were obtained from an open-label, multicenter, first-in-human phase I dose-escalation trial of ivuxolimab. Adults with locally advanced or metastatic melanoma, renal cell carcinoma, hepatocellular carcinoma or head and neck squamous cell carcinoma were enrolled in the trial. CD4+ and CD8+ T cells were sorted separately from peripheral blood before TCR sequencing. The data belong to a study of OX40 agonist ivuxolimab in advanced cancers. Notes on the research overall: Ivuxolimab, which targeted the costimulatory receptor OX40 (CD134), was an agonistic, fully human IgG2 monoclonal antibody. Intravenous ivuxolimab was administered to patients every 2 weeks at six dose levels: 0.01, 0.1, 0.3, 1.5, 3 and 10 mg/kg. Of the approximately 50 patients in dose escalation, some 19 had hepatocellular carcinoma, some 15 had melanoma, 9 had renal cell carcinoma and 9 had head and neck cancer. In the dose-escalation cohort, 70% to 85% of patients were male, and the mean age was roughly 60 years, with a range of about 23 to 80. Patients were allowed to have had prior anti-PD-1, anti-PD-L1 or anti-CTLA-4 therapy, and around 40% of the dose-escalation patients had previously received checkpoint inhibitors. Partial responses occurred in three dose-escalation patients, of whom one had hepatocellular carcinoma and two had cutaneous melanoma. The purpose of peripheral TCRbeta sequencing was to test whether ivuxolimab changed TCR sequence diversity and led to clonal T-cell expansion. The paper describes the monotherapy dose-escalation part (N = 52 patients) of the phase I trial of ivuxolimab. What the study reported, not specific to this receptor: Low levels of normalized T-cell clonal expansion were also shown by some nonresponding patients. Antigen specificity was not determined for the clonally expanded peripheral T cells. At doses of 0.1 to 3.0 mg/kg, clonal expansion of both CD4+ and CD8+ blood T cells was observed from baseline to week 6. On average, CD8+ T cells showed more expanded clones than CD4+ T cells after ivuxolimab. In partial responders in the 0.1-3.0 mg/kg groups, normalized peripheral clonal expansion was found to be among the lowest, especially among CD8+ T cells.

Here V drops 6 bases and J drops 4 bases, and the junction holds 11 bases not matched to any gene. Inclusive of the bounding cysteine and phenylalanine, the CDR3 is 16 residues long. CDR3 DNA only is kept here, 48 bases in frame from base 1. Reading the germline V gene gives CDR1 KGHSH and CDR2 LQKENI. To sequence the TCRbeta CDR3 region, genomic DNA was isolated from the sorted cells. The immunoSEQ Assay was used for sequencing of TCRbeta CDR3 regions. Here the immuneACCESS table is served through TCRdb, limited to in-frame sequences with V and J called. Missing clones are a known gap in these copies; in checked studies unresolved V genes cover under half, and the rest lacks a known reason. The sample contains about 58,000 clones, around 90% of them found a single time. The top ten hold 1.5% to 2% of the sample.

The receptor was isolated from an adult with an advanced solid tumor such as melanoma, head and neck, liver or kidney cancer. Specimen: CD4+ or CD8+ T cells sorted from blood, collected in a trial of the OX40 agonist ivuxolimab. The chain employs TRBV18 and TRBJ1-5, with TRBD1 identical over 8 junction bases. The CDR3 region: CASSQGQTGANQPQHF. The DNA reads as follows: TGTGCCAGCTCTCAAGGACAGACAGGGGCAAATCAGCCCCAGCATTTT.